This T cell receptor beta chain was profiled in a study of a mutant IDH1 vaccine in newly diagnosed glioma. Sequencing used immunoSEQ multiplex PCR; TCRdb keeps in-frame clones, though not all of them. Found here are 35,000 to 45,000 clones, roughly 70% of them singletons; the top ten hold about 8.1%. V lost 6 bases and J 7 bases, leaving 12 bases between the germline ends. The CDR3 totals 12 residues. Germline CDR1 is MDHEN and CDR2 is SYDVKM. Time point here: week 47, end of study. Doses of 300 ug of mutant IDH1 20-mer peptide were given with topical imiquimod. This clone has a handful of counts. Its specificity is unknown.

Source: PBMCs, taken from a glioma patient whose treatment included an IDH1 peptide vaccine. The chain uses TRBV28 and TRBJ1-2, with D unclear. This clonotype was sampled from a man aged 35 to 55 with glioma. CDR3 amino acids: CASSPPVSGYTF. The DNA for the CDR3 is TGTGCCAGCAGCCCCCCGGTTTCTGGCTACACCTTC.